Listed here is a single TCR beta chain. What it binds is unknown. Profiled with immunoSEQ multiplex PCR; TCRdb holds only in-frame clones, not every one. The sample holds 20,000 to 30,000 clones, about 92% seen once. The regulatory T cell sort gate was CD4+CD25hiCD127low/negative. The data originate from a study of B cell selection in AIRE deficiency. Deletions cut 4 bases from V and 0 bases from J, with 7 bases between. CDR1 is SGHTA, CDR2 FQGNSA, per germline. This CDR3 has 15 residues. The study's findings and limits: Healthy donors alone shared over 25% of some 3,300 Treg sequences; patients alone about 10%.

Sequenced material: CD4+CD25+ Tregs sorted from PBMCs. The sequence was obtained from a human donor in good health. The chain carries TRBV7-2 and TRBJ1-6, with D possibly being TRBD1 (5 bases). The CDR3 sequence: CASSSGGSYNSPLHF. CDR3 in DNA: TGTGCCAGCAGCTCCGGGGGCTCCTATAATTCACCCCTCCACTTT.